This record looks at one T cell receptor (beta chain) sequence and its context. Participants had their cohort set by participant-reported clinical history. Each recovered donor of Cohort 3 presented with two negative PCRs, clearance, or symptom resolution. Germline trimming cut 3 bases from V and 9 bases from J; bases unmatched to any gene: 19. The CDR3 totals 18 residues. Per germline, CDR1 DFQATT and CDR2 SNEGSKA (reference sequence). Produced via immunoSEQ multiplex PCR; TCRdb's table is partial and in-frame only. The sample has under 200,000 clones; 80% are singletons. The sample is drawn from a study of blood T cell repertoires in COVID-19. Overall study context: Italy, Spain and the United States were the sources of the convalescent and acute COVID-19 samples. T cells, B-cell-depleted T cells, or PBMCs provided the cDNA or gDNA that served as material.

The TCR was taken from a woman in her sixties who had recovered from COVID-19. Sequenced input: PBMCs or T cells enriched from blood (not recorded which). The chain joins TRBV20-1 to TRBJ2-1, with TRBD2 matching 11 bases. CDR3 sequence reads: CSASRLAGSWDLLGEQFF. The CDR3 DNA reads as TGCAGTGCTAGTAGACTAGCGGGAAGCTGGGATCTATTGGGTGAGCAGTTCTTC.